The 4 T cell receptor beta chains below come from one sample, sequenced in a study of blood T cell repertoires in COVID-19 (dated by TCRdb to between 2020 and 2021). Library method: the immunoSEQ multiplex PCR assay. As stored in TCRdb, this immuneACCESS dataset retains in-frame rearrangements with V and J assigned. A fraction of the clones does not appear; measured against another copy, unresolved V genes explain less than half of the discrepancy, and the remainder lacks a known reason. Within this sample are more than 95,000 clones, with about 89% of them counted one time only. The ten largest account for roughly 15% of the sample. Sequencing was done on a sample of peripheral blood. These receptors were collected from a man aged 45-60 years with acute or convalescent COVID-19.

The genes are TRBV27 and TRBJ2-7; 9 bases align to TRBD2. The CDR3 consists of 14 residues. Germline CDR1 and CDR2: MNHEY and SMNVEV (reference sequence). V gave up 3 bases and J gave up 2 bases; unmatched junction bases: 2. The CDR3 coding sequence is TGTGCCAGCAGTTTGCGGGAGGGCCCCTACGAGCAGTACTTC. Translating gives CASSLREGPYEQYF.

The chain links TRBV13 to TRBJ1-1; perhaps TRBD1 as D (6 bases). Germline V CDR1 and CDR2: PRHDT, FYEKMQ (reference sequence). CDR3 length: 16 amino acids. V lost 2 bases and J lost 2, with 15 bases in between. CDR3 amino acids: CASSLSPTGTNTEAFF. DNA for the CDR3: TGTGCCAGCAGCTTAAGCCCGACAGGTACCAACACTGAAGCTTTCTTT.

This sequence joins TRBV5-6 and TRBJ2-7, with TRBD2 matching 7 bases. V gave up 0 bases and J gave up 0 bases; unmatched junction bases: 12. The CDR3 extends over 18 amino acids. Germline lookup yields CDR1 SGHDT and CDR2 YYEEEE. The CDR3 DNA sequence: TGTGCCAGCAGCTTGGCCAGGATAGCGGGCTTCCTCTCCTACGAGCAGTACTTC. It encodes CASSLARIAGFLSYEQYF.

The rearrangement uses TRBV6-2 or TRBV6-3 and TRBJ2-1; TRBD2 matches at 12 bases. The CDR3 has 15 residues. Germline V gives CDR1 MNHEY, CDR2 SVGEGT. Losses at the gene ends were 6 bases for V and 3 bases for J; bases not matched to a gene: 3. CDR3 DNA sequence: TGTGCCAGCAGCCTGACTAGCGGGAGCTACAATGAGCAGTTCTTC. Protein sequence: CASSLTSGSYNEQFF.